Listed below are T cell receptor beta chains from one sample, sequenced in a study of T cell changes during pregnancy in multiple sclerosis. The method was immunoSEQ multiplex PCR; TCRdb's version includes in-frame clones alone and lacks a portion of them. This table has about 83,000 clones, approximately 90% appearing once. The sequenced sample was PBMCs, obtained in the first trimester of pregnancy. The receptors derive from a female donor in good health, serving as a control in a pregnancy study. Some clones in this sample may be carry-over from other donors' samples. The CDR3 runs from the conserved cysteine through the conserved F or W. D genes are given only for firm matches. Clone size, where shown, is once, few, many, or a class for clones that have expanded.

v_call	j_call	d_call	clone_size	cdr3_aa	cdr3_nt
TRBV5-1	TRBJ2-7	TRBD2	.	CASSSGLHYEQYF	TGCGCCAGCAGCTCGGGACTACACTACGAGCAGTACTTC
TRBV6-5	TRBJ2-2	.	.	CASSYLNTGELFF	TGTGCCAGCAGTTACCTGAACACCGGGGAGCTGTTTTTT
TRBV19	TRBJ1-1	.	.	CASRLLPNTEAFF	TGTGCCAGTAGACTGCTGCCGAACACTGAAGCTTTCTTT
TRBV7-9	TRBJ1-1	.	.	CASSPSGGGSGTEAFF	TGTGCCAGCAGTCCATCGGGGGGGGGCAGCGGCACTGAAGCTTTCTTT
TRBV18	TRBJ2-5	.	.	CASSWTSNPQETQYF	TGTGCCAGCTCTTGGACATCCAATCCTCAAGAGACCCAGTACTTC
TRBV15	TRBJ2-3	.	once	CATSGRAGNTDTQYF	TGTGCCACCAGCGGAAGGGCAGGGAACACAGATACGCAGTATTTT
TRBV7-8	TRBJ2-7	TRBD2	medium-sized	CASSSGLAFSYEQYF	TGTGCCAGCAGCTCGGGACTAGCGTTCTCCTACGAGCAGTACTTC
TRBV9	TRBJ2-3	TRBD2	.	CASSVLGGSNTQYF	TGTGCCAGCAGCGTTTTGGGCGGGAGCAATACGCAGTATTTT
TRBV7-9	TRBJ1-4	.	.	CASSFGTSTNEKLFF	TGTGCCAGCAGCTTTGGGACTTCAACTAATGAAAAACTGTTTTTT
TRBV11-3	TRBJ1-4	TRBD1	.	CASSLRTGPNEKLFF	TGTGCCAGCAGCTTGCGGACAGGGCCTAATGAAAAACTGTTTTTT
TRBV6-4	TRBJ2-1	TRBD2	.	CASSESAGGYNEQFF	TGTGCCAGCAGTGAATCTGCGGGAGGATACAATGAGCAGTTCTTC
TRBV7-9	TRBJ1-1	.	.	CASATRAENTEAFF	TGTGCCAGCGCTACCAGGGCAGAGAACACTGAAGCTTTCTTT
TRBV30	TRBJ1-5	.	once	CAWSRQGDQPQHF	TGTGCCTGGAGTCGGCAGGGCGATCAGCCCCAGCATTTT
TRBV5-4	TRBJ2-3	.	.	CASSRGGDDLVNTQYF	TGTGCCAGCAGCAGAGGAGGGGATGACCTTGTTAATACGCAGTATTTT
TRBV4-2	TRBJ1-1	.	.	CASSVGVGTEAFF	TGTGCCAGCAGCGTAGGGGTGGGGACTGAAGCTTTCTTT
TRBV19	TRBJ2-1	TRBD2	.	CASGTSGSGHEQFF	TGTGCCAGCGGTACTAGCGGGAGCGGTCATGAGCAGTTCTTC
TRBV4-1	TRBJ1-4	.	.	CASSKALFKTNEKLFF	TGCGCCAGCAGCAAAGCACTTTTCAAGACTAATGAAAAACTGTTTTTT
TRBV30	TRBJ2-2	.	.	CAWSTGNTGELFF	TGTGCCTGGAGTACAGGGAACACCGGGGAGCTGTTTTTT
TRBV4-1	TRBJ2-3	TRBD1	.	CASSQESWTGGTDTQYF	TGCGCCAGCAGCCAAGAATCTTGGACAGGGGGTACTGATACGCAGTATTTT
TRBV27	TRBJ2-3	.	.	CASSFMDSQLTQYF	TGTGCCAGCAGTTTTATGGACAGTCAACTTACGCAGTATTTT
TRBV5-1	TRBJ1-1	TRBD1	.	CASNLDRVYTEAFF	TGCGCCAGCAATTTGGACAGGGTCTACACTGAAGCTTTCTTT
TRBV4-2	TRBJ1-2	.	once	CASSQLETTNYGYTF	TGTGCCAGCAGCCAACTCGAGACAACTAACTATGGCTACACCTTC
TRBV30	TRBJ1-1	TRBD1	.	CAWSVSGTAAFF	TGTGCCTGGAGTGTTTCGGGGACAGCAGCTTTCTTT
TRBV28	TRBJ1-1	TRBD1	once	CASSLNRGQGARDTEAFF	TGTGCCAGCAGCCTAAACCGCGGACAGGGGGCCAGGGACACTGAAGCTTTCTTT
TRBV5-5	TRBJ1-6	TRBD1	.	CASSTGVVSSPLHF	TGTGCCAGCAGCACAGGGGTTGTTAGTTCACCCCTCCACTTT
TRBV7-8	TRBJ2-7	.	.	CASTPTVAGKGEQYF	TGTGCCAGCACCCCCACGGTGGCGGGGAAGGGCGAGCAGTACTTC
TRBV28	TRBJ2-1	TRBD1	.	CASSDRGYNEQFF	TGTGCCAGCAGCGACAGGGGTTACAATGAGCAGTTCTTC
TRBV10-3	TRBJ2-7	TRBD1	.	CATLDRGRGEQYF	TGTGCCACACTGGACAGGGGAAGGGGCGAGCAGTACTTC
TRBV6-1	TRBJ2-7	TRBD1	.	CASSLRDSGYEQYF	TGTGCCAGCAGTCTTAGGGACAGCGGCTACGAGCAGTACTTC
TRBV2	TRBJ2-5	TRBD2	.	CASSEGWGVPGGETQYF	TGTGCCAGCAGTGAGGGTTGGGGGGTCCCGGGGGGGGAGACCCAGTACTTC
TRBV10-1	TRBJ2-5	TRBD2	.	CASSEGGLGATQYF	TGCGCCAGCAGTGAGGGGGGACTAGGGGCGACCCAGTACTTC
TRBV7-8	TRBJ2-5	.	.	CASSLARRQETQYF	TGTGCCAGCAGCTTAGCGCGGCGGCAAGAGACCCAGTACTTC